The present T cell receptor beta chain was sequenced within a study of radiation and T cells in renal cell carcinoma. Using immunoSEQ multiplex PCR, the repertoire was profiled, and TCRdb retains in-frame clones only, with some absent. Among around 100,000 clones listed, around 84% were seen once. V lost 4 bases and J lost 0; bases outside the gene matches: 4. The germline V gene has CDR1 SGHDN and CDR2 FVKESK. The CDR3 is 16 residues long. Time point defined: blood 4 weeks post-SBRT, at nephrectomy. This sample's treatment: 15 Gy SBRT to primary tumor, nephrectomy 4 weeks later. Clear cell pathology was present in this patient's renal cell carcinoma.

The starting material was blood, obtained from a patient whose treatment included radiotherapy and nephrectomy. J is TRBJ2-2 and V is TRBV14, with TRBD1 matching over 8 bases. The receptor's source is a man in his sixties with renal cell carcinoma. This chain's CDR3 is CASSRQGPTNTGELFF. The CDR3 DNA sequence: TGTGCCAGCAGCCGACAGGGGCCGACGAACACCGGGGAGCTGTTTTTT.